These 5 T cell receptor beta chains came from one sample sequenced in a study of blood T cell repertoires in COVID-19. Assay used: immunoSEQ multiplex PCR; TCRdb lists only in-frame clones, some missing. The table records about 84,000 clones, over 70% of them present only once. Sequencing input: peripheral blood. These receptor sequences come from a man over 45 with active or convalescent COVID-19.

CDR3 loop: CASRKGGSTDTQYF. CDR3 in DNA: TGTGCCAGCCGGAAGGGGGGGTCCACAGATACGCAGTATTTT. The V gene is TRBV2, the J gene TRBJ2-3; the D gene is possibly TRBD2 (7 bases). Trimming stripped 8 bases from V and 2 bases from J, with 14 bases between. Germline assignment: CDR1 SNHLY and CDR2 FYNNEI. The length of the CDR3 is 14 residues.

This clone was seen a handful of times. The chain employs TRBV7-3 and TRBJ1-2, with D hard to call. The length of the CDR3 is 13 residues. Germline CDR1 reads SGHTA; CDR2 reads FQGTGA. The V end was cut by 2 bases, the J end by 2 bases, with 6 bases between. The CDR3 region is CASSLAGNYGYTF. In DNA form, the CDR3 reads TGTGCCAGCAGCTTAGCGGGGAACTATGGCTACACCTTC.

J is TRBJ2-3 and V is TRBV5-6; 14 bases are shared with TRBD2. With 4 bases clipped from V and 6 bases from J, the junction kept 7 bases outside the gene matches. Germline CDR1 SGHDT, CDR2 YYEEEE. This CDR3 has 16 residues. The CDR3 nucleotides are TGTGCCAGCAGCCTGAGGACTAGCGGGGGGAAGGATACGCAGTATTTT. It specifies CASSLRTSGGKDTQYF. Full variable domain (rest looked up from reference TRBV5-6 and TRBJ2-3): DAGVTQSPTHLIKTRGQQVTLRCSPKSGHDTVSWYQQALGQGPQFIFQYYEEEERQRGNFPDRFSGHQFPNYSSELNVNALLLGDSALYLCASSLRTSGGKDTQYFGPGTRLTVL.

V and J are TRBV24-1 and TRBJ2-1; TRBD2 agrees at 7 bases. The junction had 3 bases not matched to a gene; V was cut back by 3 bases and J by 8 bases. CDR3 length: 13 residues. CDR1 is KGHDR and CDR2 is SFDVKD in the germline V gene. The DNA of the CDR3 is TGTGCCACCAGTGATCCTGGGGGGGATGAGCAGTTCTTC. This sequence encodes CATSDPGGDEQFF.

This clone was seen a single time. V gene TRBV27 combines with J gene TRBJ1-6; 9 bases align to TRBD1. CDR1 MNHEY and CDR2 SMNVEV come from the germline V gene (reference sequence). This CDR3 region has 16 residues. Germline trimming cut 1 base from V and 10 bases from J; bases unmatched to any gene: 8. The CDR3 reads CASSLFPRQGGSPLHF. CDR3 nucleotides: TGTGCCAGCAGTTTATTTCCGAGACAGGGGGGGTCACCCCTCCACTTT.